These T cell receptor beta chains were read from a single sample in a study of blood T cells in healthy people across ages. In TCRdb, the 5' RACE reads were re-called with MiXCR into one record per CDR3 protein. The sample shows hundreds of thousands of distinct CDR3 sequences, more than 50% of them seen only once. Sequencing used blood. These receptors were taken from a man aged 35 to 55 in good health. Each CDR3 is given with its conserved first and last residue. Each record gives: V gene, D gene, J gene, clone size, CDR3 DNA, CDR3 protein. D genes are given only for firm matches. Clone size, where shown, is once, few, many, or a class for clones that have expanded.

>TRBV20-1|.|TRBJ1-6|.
TGCGGACGACAGCAAAATCCTAATTCACCCCTCCACTTT
CGRQQNPNSPLHF
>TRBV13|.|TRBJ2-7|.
TGTGCCAGCAGTATAAGCAAAGGGGGGGCTAGGTACGAGCAGTACTTC
CASSISKGGARYEQYF
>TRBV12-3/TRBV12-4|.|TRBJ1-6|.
TGTGCCAGCAGTCCCCGGGAGGTCTATAATTCACCCCTCCACTTT
CASSPREVYNSPLHF
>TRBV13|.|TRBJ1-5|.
TGTGCCAGCAGCTCCTCCTATAGCAATCAGCCCCAGCATTTT
CASSSSYSNQPQHF
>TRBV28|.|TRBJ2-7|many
TGTGCCAGGCCCAATGGACGCGAGCAGTACTTC
CARPNGREQYF
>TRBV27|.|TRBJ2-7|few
TGTGCCAGCAGCCGGACACCGACCTACGAGCAGTACTTC
CASSRTPTYEQYF
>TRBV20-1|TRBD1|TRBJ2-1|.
TGCAGTGCTGTCCGGGACAGTGACAATGAGCAGTTCTTC
CSAVRDSDNEQFF
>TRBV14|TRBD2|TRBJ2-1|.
TGTGCTAGCAGCCAAGTCCCCATTAGCGGGAATGAGCAGTTCTTC
CASSQVPISGNEQFF
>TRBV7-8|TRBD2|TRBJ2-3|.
TGTGCCAGCAGCTTAGATTTAGCGGGGGCTAGCACAGATACGCAGTATTTT
CASSLDLAGASTDTQYF
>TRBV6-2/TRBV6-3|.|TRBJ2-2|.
TGTGCCAGCAGTTACTTTGGGTTAAACACCGGGGAGCTGTTTTTT
CASSYFGLNTGELFF
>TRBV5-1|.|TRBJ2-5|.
TGCGCCAGCAGCACCGGACAACTGGAGACCCAGTACTTC
CASSTGQLETQYF
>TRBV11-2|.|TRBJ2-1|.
TGTGCCAGCAGCTGGTCTAGGTTTCCGGGGGAGAGCTCCTACAATGAGCAGTTCTTC
CASSWSRFPGESSYNEQFF
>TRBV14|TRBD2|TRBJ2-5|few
TGTGCCAGCAGCCAGAGGACTAGCCAGCAAGAGACCCAGTACTTC
CASSQRTSQQETQYF
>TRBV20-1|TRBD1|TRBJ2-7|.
TGCAGTGCCTGGGACAGGTGGAGGGGCGAGCAGTACTTC
CSAWDRWRGEQYF
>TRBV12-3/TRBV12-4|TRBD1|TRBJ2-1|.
TGTGCCAGCAGTGAAACAGGGGTAAACAATGAGCAGTTCTTC
CASSETGVNNEQFF
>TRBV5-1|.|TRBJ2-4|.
TGCGCCAGCAGCGTGGCGGAGAAAAACATTCAGTACTTC
CASSVAEKNIQYF